The sequence of this T cell receptor beta chain was determined in a study of blood T cell repertoires in COVID-19. About the study: Specimens from acute and convalescent COVID-19 originated in the United States, Italy and Spain. T cells, B-cell-depleted T cells, or PBMCs provided the cDNA or gDNA that served as material.

Germline V gene data show CDR1 as LGHNA and CDR2 as YSLEER. This CDR3 has 13 amino acids. V gave up 4 bases and J gave up 6 bases, with 12 bases separating them. Data came from immunoSEQ multiplex PCR; TCRdb stores just in-frame clones and leaves some out. The table has some 100,000 clones, about nine tenths seen once. This receptor was taken from a human donor in a cohort sampled during active COVID-19. The sample consisted of peripheral blood. The chain joins TRBV4-3 to TRBJ1-1; weak D call: TRBD1 (5 bases). The CDR3 loop is CASSPLPGAEAFF. CDR3 DNA sequence: TGCGCCAGCAGCCCGCTACCGGGGGCTGAAGCTTTCTTT.